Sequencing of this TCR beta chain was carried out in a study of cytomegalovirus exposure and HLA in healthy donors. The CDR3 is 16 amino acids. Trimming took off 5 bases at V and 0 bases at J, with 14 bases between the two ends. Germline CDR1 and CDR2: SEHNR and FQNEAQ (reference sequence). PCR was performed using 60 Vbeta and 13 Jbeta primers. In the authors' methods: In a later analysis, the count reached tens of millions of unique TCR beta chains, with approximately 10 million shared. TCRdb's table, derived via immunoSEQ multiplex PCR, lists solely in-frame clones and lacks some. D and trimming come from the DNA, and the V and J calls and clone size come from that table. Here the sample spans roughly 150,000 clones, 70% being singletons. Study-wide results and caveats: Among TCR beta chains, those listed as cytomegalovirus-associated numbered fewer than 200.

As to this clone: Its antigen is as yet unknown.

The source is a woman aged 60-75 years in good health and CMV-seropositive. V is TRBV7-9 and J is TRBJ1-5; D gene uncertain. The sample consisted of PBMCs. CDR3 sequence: CASSPLDYYSNQPQHF. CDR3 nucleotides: TGTGCCAGCAGCCCGCTCGATTACTATAGCAATCAGCCCCAGCATTTT.